These 12 T cell receptor beta chains were sequenced from one sample in a study of OX40 agonist ivuxolimab in advanced cancers. The assay was immunoSEQ multiplex PCR, and TCRdb's table has in-frame clones only and misses some. The sample has 70,000 to 95,000 clones, approximately 95% seen once. Source: CD4+ or CD8+ T cells sorted from blood, taken in a trial of the OX40 agonist ivuxolimab. The receptors shown here come from an adult with an advanced solid tumor such as melanoma, head and neck, liver or kidney cancer.

The chain combines TRBV27 with TRBJ1-2; D call uncertain. The CDR3 is made up of 15 amino acids. Trimming shortened V by 0 bases and J by 1 base, and 9 bases separated the two germline ends. CDR1 MNHEY and CDR2 SMNVEV come from the germline V gene (reference sequence). The CDR3 DNA reads as TGTGCCAGCAGTTTATCCCCACAGCTTAACTATGGCTACACCTTC. It encodes CASSLSPQLNYGYTF.

V gene TRBV5-1 combines with J gene TRBJ2-1, with 12 bases aligning to TRBD2. The CDR3 length is 15 residues. Trimming took 1 base from V and 7 from J; bases not matched to a gene: 3. Germline CDR1 SGHRS, CDR2 YFSETQ. CDR3 DNA: TGCGCCAGCAGCTTGACTAGCGGGGGGTTAAATGAGCAGTTCTTC. Amino acid sequence: CASSLTSGGLNEQFF.

The gene calls are TRBV5-5 and TRBJ2-3, with TRBD1 identical over 7 bases. V shed 4 bases and J 5 bases; nucleotides not matched to a gene: 7. The CDR3 totals 14 residues. Germline V gives CDR1 SGHKS, CDR2 YYEKEE (reference sequence). DNA of the CDR3: TGTGCCAGCAGCCAATTCCAGGGGGAAGATACGCAGTATTTT. Encoded protein: CASSQFQGEDTQYF. Full variable domain (missing parts from reference TRBV5-5 and TRBJ2-3): DAGVTQSPTHLIKTRGQQVTLRCSPISGHKSVSWYQQVLGQGPQFIFQYYEKEERGRGNFPDRFSARQFPNYSSELNVNALLLGDSALYLCASSQFQGEDTQYFGPGTRLTVL.

This rearrangement joins TRBV28 to TRBJ1-4; tentative D call: TRBD1 (6 bases). The CDR3 runs 16 residues. The V gene lost 6 bases and the J gene lost 0 bases, with 14 bases spanning the gap. Germline CDR1 and CDR2: MDHEN and SYDVKM. CDR3: CASSLNREATNEKLFF. The CDR3 nucleotides read TGTGCCAGCAGCCTGAACAGGGAAGCAACTAATGAAAAACTGTTTTTT.

The rearrangement joins TRBV27 to TRBJ1-4; D not resolved. The CDR3 contains 16 residues. V gave up 5 bases and J gave up 5 bases, with 18 bases separating them. The germline CDR1 and CDR2 sequences are MNHEY and SMNVEV (reference sequence). The CDR3 here is CASSPIAEGGNEKLFF. The CDR3 nucleotides read TGTGCCAGCAGTCCAATCGCAGAGGGTGGGAATGAAAAACTGTTTTTT.

This sequence joins TRBV6-5 and TRBJ1-3; D gene uncertain. The CDR3 covers 14 residues. V was shortened by 6 bases and J by 4 bases, with 13 bases between the two germline ends. Germline V gene lookup returns CDR1 MNHEY and CDR2 SVGAGI. This CDR3 is CASSRGWNGNTIYF. The DNA for the CDR3 is TGTGCCAGCAGCCGCGGGTGGAACGGAAACACCATATATTTT.

The rearrangement links TRBV29-1 to TRBJ2-1, with a tentative D call TRBD2 (6 bases). The length of the CDR3 is 15 residues. Germline V CDR1 and CDR2: SQVTM, ANQGSEA. V gave up 7 bases and J gave up 3 bases, with 19 bases separating them. The CDR3 DNA reads as TGCAGCGCTAGCCCCCGGGACTTTATCTACAATGAGCAGTTCTTC. Translated: CSASPRDFIYNEQFF.

The chain has TRBV7-9 and TRBJ1-1; D unclear. Germline assignment: CDR1 SEHNR and CDR2 FQNEAQ (reference sequence). CDR3 length: 12 residues. Between the trimmed V and J ends, which lost 1 base and 6 bases, there was a span of 6 bases. CDR3 sequence reads: CASSLGTAEAFF. The DNA for the CDR3 is TGTGCCAGCAGCTTAGGTACGGCTGAAGCTTTCTTT.

This clone appeared once. Written as DNA, the CDR3 is TGTGCCAGCAGTACCCTGAGCGGCAGAACTGAAGCTTTCTTT. Amino acid sequence: CASSTLSGRTEAFF. The chain has TRBV27 and TRBJ1-1; D ambiguous. Germline lookup yields CDR1 MNHEY and CDR2 SMNVEV (reference sequence). The CDR3 sequence is 14 residues long. Trimming removed 5 bases at V and 5 bases at J, with 15 bases between.

This clone showed up just once. The CDR3 is CASSDLRVPYEQYF. The DNA for the CDR3 is TGTGCCAGCAGTGATCTTAGAGTACCATACGAGCAGTACTTC. The rearrangement links TRBV25-1 to TRBJ2-5; D gene unclear. The end of the DNA is better explained by TRBJ2-7, so the J call may be wrong. CDR3 size: 14 residues. In germline, CDR1 is MGHDK, CDR2 SYGVNS.

V is TRBV19 and J is TRBJ2-1; 8 nucleotides line up with TRBD2. Germline lookup yields CDR1 LNHDA and CDR2 SQIVND (reference sequence). The CDR3 totals 15 residues. V lost 5 bases, J lost 0 bases, and 3 bases stayed unmatched. The CDR3 loop is CASSVAGSSYNEQFF. CDR3 in DNA: TGTGCCAGTAGTGTAGCGGGGAGCTCCTACAATGAGCAGTTCTTC.

The chain recombines TRBV4-3 with TRBJ1-4; TRBD1 is a possible D gene (6 bases). This CDR3 comprises 16 residues. V was clipped by 0 bases and J by 7 bases, with 15 bases between them. CDR1 and CDR2 from the germline V gene are LGHNA and YSLEER. The CDR3 nucleotides read TGCGCCAGCAGCCAAGAAGTAGGGGGGGCGGGTGAAAAACTGTTTTTT. This codes for CASSQEVGGAGEKLFF.